The 8 T cell receptor beta chains below were found in one sample sequenced in a study of PD-1 blockade in mismatch repair-deficient tumors (dated 2017 in TCRdb). Receptor amplification or capture employed the immunoSEQ multiplex PCR assay. Entries here come from immuneACCESS through TCRdb and include only in-frame sequences with V and J called. Some clones fail to appear in such tables; in the studies checked, an unresolved V gene covers under half of the shortfall, and the cause of the remainder is unknown. Recorded for this sample are 120,000 or so clones; approximately 91% of them occurred a single time. The biggest ten clones account for 10% to 15% of the sample. The sample was peripheral blood, taken approximately 70 weeks after starting pembrolizumab. Receptors originate from an adult with mismatch repair-deficient cancer.

The chain employs TRBV7-2 and TRBJ2-5; TRBD2 matches 8 bases. Germline V CDR1 and CDR2: SGHTA, FQGNSA. Germline trimming cut 3 bases from V and 0 bases from J; bases unmatched to any gene: 0. The CDR3 is 14 residues long. Here the CDR3 reads CASSFSGNQETQYF. The CDR3, as DNA: TGTGCCAGCAGCTTTAGCGGGAACCAAGAGACCCAGTACTTC.

In this sample, this clone turned up a few times. The chain employs TRBV9 and TRBJ2-2, with D uncertain. The CDR3 contains 11 residues. Trimming removed 3 bases from V and 6 bases from J, with 3 bases in between. Germline V gene sequence: CDR1 SGDLS, CDR2 YYNGEE. The CDR3 coding sequence is TGTGCCAGCAGCGCGCCCGGGGAGCTGTTTTTT. This codes for CASSAPGELFF. Filled out from reference TRBV9 and TRBJ2-2, the complete variable domain reads DSGVTQTPKHLITATGQRVTLRCSPRSGDLSVYWYQQSLDQGLQFLIQYYNGEERAKGNILERFSAQQFPDLHSELNLSSLELGDSALYFCASSAPGELFFGEGSRLTVL.

The chain recombines TRBV4-3 with TRBJ2-3; 7 positions agree with TRBD2. Trimming took 1 base from V and 0 from J; bases not matched to a gene: 10. CDR3 length: 18 amino acids. The germline gives CDR1 LGHNA, CDR2 YSLEER. In nucleotides, the CDR3 is TGCGCCAGCAGCCAAGCATATATCAGCGGGATTAGCACAGATACGCAGTATTTT. This translates into CASSQAYISGISTDTQYF.

The J gene is TRBJ2-1, the V gene TRBV28; TRBD2 matches 13 bases. Germline CDR1 MDHEN, CDR2 SYDVKM. V gave up 3 bases and J gave up 7 bases; unmatched junction bases: 12. This CDR3 region has 18 residues. DNA of the CDR3: TGTGCCAGCAGTTTGTACCGCGGACTAGCGGGAGTGGAAAATGAGCAGTTCTTC. Translating gives CASSLYRGLAGVENEQFF.

The chain links TRBV19 to TRBJ1-3; D unresolved. V dropped 9 bases and J dropped 1 base, with 16 bases sitting between them. The CDR3 runs 15 residues. CDR1 is LNHDA, CDR2 SQIVND, per germline (reference sequence). DNA of the CDR3: TGTGCCAGCGTCCTCGGGAGAGGGTCTGGAAACACCATATATTTT. The encoded protein is CASVLGRGSGNTIYF. Complete variable domain (other parts from reference TRBV19 and TRBJ1-3): DGGITQSPKYLFRKEGQNVTLSCEQNLNHDAMYWYRQDPGQGLRLIYYSQIVNDFQKGDIAEGYSVSREKKESFPLTVTSAQKNPTAFYLCASVLGRGSGNTIYFGEGSWLTVV.

This clone has only a few counts. V gene TRBV28 combines with J gene TRBJ2-7, with TRBD1 identical over 7 bases. CDR1 and CDR2 (germline): MDHEN, SYDVKM. The CDR3 loop spans 13 amino acids. V lost 4 bases, J lost 3 bases, and 3 bases stayed unmatched. CDR3 residues: CASSWGQLYEQYF. In DNA, the CDR3 is TGTGCCAGCAGTTGGGGACAGCTCTACGAGCAGTACTTC.

This chain links TRBV6-8 with TRBJ2-7; no firm D call. The CDR3 has 15 residues. V gave up 1 base and J gave up 0 bases, with 10 bases separating them. Germline CDR1 is MNHGY and CDR2 is SAAAGT. The CDR3 DNA is TGTGCCAGCAGTTACTGTCATGTATACTCCTACGAGCAGTACTTC. Residues: CASSYCHVYSYEQYF.

The V call is TRBV19, the J call TRBJ2-7, with no clear D. CDR3 length: 13 residues. CDR1 and CDR2 from the germline V gene are LNHDA and SQIVND (reference sequence). V lost 3 bases, J lost 2 bases, and 8 bases lay in between. CDR3 bases: TGTGCCAGTAGTATGACGAGTACCTACGAGCAGTACTTC. Protein: CASSMTSTYEQYF. The full variable domain, rest sourced from reference TRBV19 and TRBJ2-7, is DGGITQSPKYLFRKEGQNVTLSCEQNLNHDAMYWYRQDPGQGLRLIYYSQIVNDFQKGDIAEGYSVSREKKESFPLTVTSAQKNPTAFYLCASSMTSTYEQYFGPGTRLTVT.